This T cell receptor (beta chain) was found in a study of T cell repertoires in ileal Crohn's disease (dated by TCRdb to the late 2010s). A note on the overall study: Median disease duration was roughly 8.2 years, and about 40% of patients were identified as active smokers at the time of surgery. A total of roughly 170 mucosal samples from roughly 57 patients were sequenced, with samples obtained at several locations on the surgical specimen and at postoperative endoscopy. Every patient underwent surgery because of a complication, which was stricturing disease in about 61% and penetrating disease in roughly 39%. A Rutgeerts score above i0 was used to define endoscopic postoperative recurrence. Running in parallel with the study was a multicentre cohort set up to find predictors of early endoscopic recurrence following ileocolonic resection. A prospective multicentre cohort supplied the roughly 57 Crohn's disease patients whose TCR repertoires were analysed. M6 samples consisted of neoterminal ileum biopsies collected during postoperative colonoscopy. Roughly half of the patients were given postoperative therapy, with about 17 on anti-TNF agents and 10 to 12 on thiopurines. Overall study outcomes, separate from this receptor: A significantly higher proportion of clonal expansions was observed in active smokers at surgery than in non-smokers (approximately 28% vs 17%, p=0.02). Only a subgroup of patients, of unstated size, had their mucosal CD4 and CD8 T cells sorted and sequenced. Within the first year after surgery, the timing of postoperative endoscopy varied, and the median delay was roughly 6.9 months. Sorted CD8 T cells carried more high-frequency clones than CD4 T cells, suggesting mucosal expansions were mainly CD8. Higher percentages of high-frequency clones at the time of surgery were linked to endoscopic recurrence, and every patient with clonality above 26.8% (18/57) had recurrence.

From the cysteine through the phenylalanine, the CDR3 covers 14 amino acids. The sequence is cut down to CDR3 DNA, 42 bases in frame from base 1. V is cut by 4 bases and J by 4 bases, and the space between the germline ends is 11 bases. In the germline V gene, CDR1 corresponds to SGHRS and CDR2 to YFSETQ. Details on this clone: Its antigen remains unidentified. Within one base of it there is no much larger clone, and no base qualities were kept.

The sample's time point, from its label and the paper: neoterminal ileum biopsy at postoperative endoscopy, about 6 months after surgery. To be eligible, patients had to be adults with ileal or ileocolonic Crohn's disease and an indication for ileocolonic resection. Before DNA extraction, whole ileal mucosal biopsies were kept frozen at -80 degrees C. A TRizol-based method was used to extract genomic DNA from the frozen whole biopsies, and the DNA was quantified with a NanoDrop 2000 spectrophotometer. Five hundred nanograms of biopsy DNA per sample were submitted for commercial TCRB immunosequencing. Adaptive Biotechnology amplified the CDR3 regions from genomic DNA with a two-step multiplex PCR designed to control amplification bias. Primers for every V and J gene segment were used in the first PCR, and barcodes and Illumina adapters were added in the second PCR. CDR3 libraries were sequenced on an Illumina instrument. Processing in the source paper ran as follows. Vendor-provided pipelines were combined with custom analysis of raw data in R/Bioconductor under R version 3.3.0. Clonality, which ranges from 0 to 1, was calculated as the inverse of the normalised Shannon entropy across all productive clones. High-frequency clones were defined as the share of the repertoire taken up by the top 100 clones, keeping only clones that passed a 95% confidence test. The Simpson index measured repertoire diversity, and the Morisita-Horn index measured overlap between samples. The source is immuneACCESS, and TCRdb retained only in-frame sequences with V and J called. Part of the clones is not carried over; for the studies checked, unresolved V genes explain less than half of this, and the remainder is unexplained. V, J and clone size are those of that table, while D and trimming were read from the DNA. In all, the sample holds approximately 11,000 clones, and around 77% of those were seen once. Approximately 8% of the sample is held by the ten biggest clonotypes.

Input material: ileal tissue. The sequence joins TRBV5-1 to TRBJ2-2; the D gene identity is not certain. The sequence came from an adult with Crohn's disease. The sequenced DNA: TGCGCCAGCAGCCTCCTCCTGAGCACCGGGGAGCTGTTTTTT. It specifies CASSLLLSTGELFF.